Following are 31 T cell receptor beta chains from one sample sequenced in a study of OX40 agonist ivuxolimab in advanced cancers. The assay was immunoSEQ multiplex PCR, and TCRdb's table has in-frame clones only and misses some. The table has about 77,000 clones, roughly 88% seen once. The sample in question was CD4+ or CD8+ T cells sorted from blood, obtained in a trial of the OX40 agonist ivuxolimab. These receptors originate from an adult with an advanced solid tumor such as melanoma, head and neck, liver or kidney cancer.

V and J are TRBV20-1 and TRBJ2-3, with D hard to call. Germline V gene lookup returns CDR1 DFQATT and CDR2 SNEGSKA (reference sequence). Trimming removed 7 bases from V and 5 bases from J, with 4 bases in between. CDR3 length equals 9 residues. The CDR3 is CSVGDTQYF. In nucleotides, the CDR3 is TGCAGTGTGGGAGATACGCAGTATTTT.

V and J are TRBV28 and TRBJ1-2, with D possibly matching TRBD1 (5 bases). Germline V lookup: CDR1 MDHEN, CDR2 SYDVKM. The CDR3 extends over 12 amino acids. V was trimmed by 7 bases and J by 4 bases, leaving 10 bases between them. CDR3 sequence: CASTAGGYGYTF. CDR3 in DNA: TGTGCCAGCACCGCGGGGGGCTATGGCTACACCTTC.

This sequence joins TRBV7-9 and TRBJ2-7; D not certain. The CDR3 is made up of 11 amino acids. Trimming took off 4 bases at V and 3 bases at J, with 4 bases between the two ends. The germline V gene has CDR1 SEHNR and CDR2 FQNEAQ (reference sequence). In nucleotides, the CDR3 is TGTGCCAGCAGCTATATCTACGAGCAGTACTTC. Translation: CASSYIYEQYF.

This clone has more than one count but fewer than ten. V is TRBV6-5 and J is TRBJ2-2, with 7 bases fitting TRBD1. V lost 4 bases, J lost 7 bases, and 9 bases stayed unmatched. From germline, CDR1 is MNHEY and CDR2 SVGAGI. The CDR3 contains 15 residues. The CDR3 DNA reads TGTGCCAGCAGTTTCTCCCGGGACAGCCGCGGGGAGCTGTTTTTT. It yields the protein CASSFSRDSRGELFF.

V and J are TRBV5-4 and TRBJ2-4; TRBD1 is a possible D gene (6 bases). Looked up from germline, CDR1 is SGHNT and CDR2 is YYREEE (reference sequence). Between the trimmed V and J ends, which lost 1 base and 2 bases, there was a span of 10 bases. The CDR3 is made up of 15 amino acids. CDR3 sequence (DNA): TGTGCCAGCAGCTTGTATGGGGGCCCCAAAAACATTCAGTACTTC. Protein sequence: CASSLYGGPKNIQYF.

The rearrangement uses TRBV7-9 and TRBJ2-5; 7 bases fit TRBD1. Germline CDR1 and CDR2: SEHNR and FQNEAQ (reference sequence). The CDR3 is 14 amino acids. Losses at the gene ends were 3 bases for V and 3 bases for J; bases not matched to a gene: 4. The CDR3 nucleotides are TGTGCCAGCAGCTTCCAAGGGGGCGAAGAGACCCAGTACTTC. Its protein is CASSFQGGEETQYF.

V is TRBV5-4 and J is TRBJ2-3; D assignment may be TRBD1 or TRBD2 (5 bases each). With 7 bases removed from V and 4 bases from J, the gap between germline ends came to 13 bases. The CDR3 has 13 residues. CDR1 is SGHNT and CDR2 is YYREEE in the germline V gene (reference sequence). CDR3 bases: TGTGCCAGCGGGGGAATTGGGTCAGATACGCAGTATTTT. Translating gives CASGGIGSDTQYF.

The chain joins TRBV4-2 to TRBJ1-3, with D hard to call. This CDR3 is 15 amino acids long. Germline-derived CDR1 and CDR2 are LGHNA and YNFKEQ. Trimming took 1 base from V and 0 from J, leaving 7 bases between them. The CDR3 bases are TGTGCCAGCAGCCAAGGTGAGAGCTCTGGAAACACCATATATTTT. Translation gives CASSQGESSGNTIYF.

The gene calls are TRBV28 and TRBJ2-7; TRBD1 agrees at 7 bases. Looked up from germline, CDR1 is MDHEN and CDR2 is SYDVKM. The CDR3 consists of 14 residues. V dropped 3 bases and J dropped 6; count of bases not matched to a gene: 8. The CDR3 nucleotides are TGTGCCAGCAGTTTCCTATTAGGGGGCCCCGAGCAGTACTTC. Residues: CASSFLLGGPEQYF. Full variable domain (remainder filled in from reference TRBV28 and TRBJ2-7): DVKVTQSSRYLVKRTGEKVFLECVQDMDHENMFWYRQDPGLGLRLIYFSYDVKMKEKGDIPEGYSVSREKKERFSLILESASTNQTSMYLCASSFLLGGPEQYFGPGTRLTVT.

The rearrangement uses TRBV28 and TRBJ1-3, with D unclear. This CDR3 comprises 14 residues. Trimming took off 10 bases at V and 0 bases at J, with 13 bases between the two ends. Germline-derived CDR1 and CDR2 are MDHEN and SYDVKM. The chain's CDR3 is CATCEASSGNTIYF. The DNA for the CDR3 is TGTGCCACATGCGAGGCTAGCTCTGGAAACACCATATATTTT.

The genes are TRBV11-3 and TRBJ2-5; 9 bases map to TRBD2. Germline loops: CDR1 SGHNT, CDR2 YENEEA. There are 14 residues in the CDR3. J gave up 4 bases and V 8 bases, and 8 bases lay outside the gene matches. The CDR3 protein is CASGQRGGVETQYF. The CDR3 coding sequence is TGTGCCAGCGGACAGCGCGGGGGGGTAGAGACCCAGTACTTC.

V and J are TRBV30 and TRBJ1-2; D might be TRBD1 (6 bases). Germline V gene sequence: CDR1 GTSNPN, CDR2 SVGIG (reference sequence). Trimming took off 3 bases at V and 6 bases at J, with 14 bases between the two ends. The CDR3 totals 13 residues. The CDR3, as DNA: TGTGCCTGGAGGGCAAAGGGGGAGGATGGCTACACCTTC. Its protein is CAWRAKGEDGYTF.

The V gene is TRBV4-2, the J gene TRBJ2-5, with 9 bases fitting TRBD1. The V and J ends lost 3 bases and 2 bases, in that order; junction bases with no gene match: 1. The CDR3 covers 14 residues. The germline V gene encodes CDR1 LGHNA and CDR2 YNFKEQ. This CDR3 reads CASSQDRGQETQYF. CDR3 DNA sequence: TGTGCCAGCAGCCAGGACAGGGGACAAGAGACCCAGTACTTC.

This clone appeared once. The CDR3 protein is CASSLRAGTNTGELFF. As DNA, the CDR3 is TGTGCCAGCAGCTTAAGGGCGGGCACGAACACCGGGGAGCTGTTTTTT. The rearrangement joins TRBV7-8 to TRBJ2-2; weak D call: TRBD2 (5 bases). Germline CDR1 SGHVS, CDR2 FQNEAQ. Trimming shortened V by 2 bases and J by 0 bases, and 10 bases separated the two germline ends. CDR3 length: 16 residues.

In DNA, the CDR3 is TGCGCCAGCAGCCACCGACAGGGGGGGAACACTGAAGCTTTCTTT. It yields the protein CASSHRQGGNTEAFF. The chain uses TRBV4-1 and TRBJ1-1; TRBD1 matches at 9 bases. V gave up 3 bases and J gave up 1 base; unmatched junction bases: 3. This CDR3 is 15 amino acids long. Germline CDR1 is MGHRA and CDR2 is YSYEKL.

This clone was observed a few times. The gene calls are TRBV5-1 and TRBJ1-2, with D possibly TRBD1 on 6 matching bases. Germline V gene data show CDR1 as SGHRS and CDR2 as YFSETQ. CDR3 length equals 16 residues. Trimming took off 0 bases at V and 4 bases at J, with 16 bases between the two ends. CDR3 DNA: TGCGCCAGCAGCTTGGATGGGACACCGGCAGGCTATGGCTACACCTTC. This codes for CASSLDGTPAGYGYTF.

This chain connects TRBV4-3 to TRBJ1-3; D is perhaps TRBD1 (5 bases). CDR1 and CDR2 (germline): LGHNA, YSLEER. V lost 0 bases and J 4 bases, leaving 13 bases between the germline ends. The CDR3 runs 16 residues. This CDR3 reads CASSQDDGAAGNTIYF. CDR3 DNA: TGCGCCAGCAGCCAAGATGACGGGGCGGCGGGAAACACCATATATTTT.

This chain joins TRBV7-9 and TRBJ2-3; 12 nucleotides line up with TRBD2. The CDR3 consists of 15 residues. Germline V gene sequence: CDR1 SEHNR, CDR2 FQNEAQ (reference sequence). V trimming: 5 bases; J trimming: 3 bases; junction bases outside the gene matches: 3. The CDR3 loop is CASSRTSGRTDTQYF. The CDR3 nucleotides are TGTGCCAGCAGCCGAACTAGCGGGAGGACAGATACGCAGTATTTT.

This chain uses TRBV6-1 with TRBJ1-1; D is uncertain. There are 12 residues in the CDR3. Per the germline V gene, CDR1 is MNHNS and CDR2 is SASEGT. V lost 4 bases and J 1 base, leaving 4 bases between the germline ends. CDR3 in DNA: TGTGCCAGCAGTGTTGGGAACACTGAAGCTTTCTTT. Protein sequence: CASSVGNTEAFF.

The chain combines TRBV28 with TRBJ2-5; possibly TRBD2 for D (6 bases). CDR1 is MDHEN, CDR2 SYDVKM, per germline. Deletions cut 4 bases from V and 1 base from J, with 10 bases between. This CDR3 has 14 amino acids. The CDR3 loop reads CASSWAGPQETQYF. CDR3 nucleotides: TGTGCCAGCAGTTGGGCGGGGCCCCAAGAGACCCAGTACTTC. Variable domain in full (rest from reference TRBV28 and TRBJ2-5): DVKVTQSSRYLVKRTGEKVFLECVQDMDHENMFWYRQDPGLGLRLIYFSYDVKMKEKGDIPEGYSVSREKKERFSLILESASTNQTSMYLCASSWAGPQETQYFGPGTRLLVL.

This clone was counted once. This chain joins TRBV29-1 and TRBJ1-2, with D possibly matching TRBD1 (5 bases). CDR1 and CDR2 (germline): SQVTM, ANQGSEA. V lost 4 bases to trimming and J lost 5 bases, with 23 bases between them. The length of the CDR3 is 16 residues. CDR3 DNA: TGCAGCGTTGCTATGCTCGAGGGACGTGGGGCGTATGGCTACACCTTC. Translated, it gives CSVAMLEGRGAYGYTF. The variable domain in full, with the rest retrieved from reference TRBV29-1 and TRBJ1-2, is SAVISQKPSRDICQRGTSLTIQCQVDSQVTMMFWYRQQPGQSLTLIATANQGSEATYESGFVIDKFPISRPNLTFSTLTVSNMSPEDSSIYLCSVAMLEGRGAYGYTFGSGTRLTVV.

This chain's CDR3 is CASSPPSGIHTDTQYF. The CDR3 DNA is TGTGCCAGCAGCCCCCCAAGCGGGATACACACAGATACGCAGTATTTT. This chain links TRBV7-6 with TRBJ2-3, with 7 nucleotides matching TRBD2. The CDR3 is 16 amino acids. Trimming at V came to 5 bases and at J to 2 bases, leaving 10 bases not matched to a gene. The germline gives CDR1 SGHVS, CDR2 FNYEAQ.

The gene calls are TRBV21-1 and TRBJ1-2. TRBV21-1 is marked as a pseudogene. The CDR3 consists of 15 residues. Written as DNA, the CDR3 is TGTGCCAGCAGCAAAATTGGAAGTTCTAACTATGGCTACACCTTC. It codes for CASSKIGSSNYGYTF.

The J gene is TRBJ2-7, the V gene TRBV21-1; TRBD1, as called in the table, went unchecked against the DNA. TRBV21-1 is a pseudogene. The CDR3 runs 14 residues. Here the CDR3 DNA reads TGTGCCAGCAGCAAAGTTCACAGGGTAAGGGAGCAGTACTTC. Encoded protein: CASSKVHRVREQYF.

The V and J genes are TRBV6-1 and TRBJ2-7; D call uncertain. CDR1 is MNHNS, CDR2 SASEGT, per germline. Trimming pared 8 bases from V and 1 base from J, leaving 12 bases between. This CDR3 region has 13 residues. The CDR3 reads CASGFTESYEQYF. CDR3 coding DNA: TGTGCCAGCGGTTTCACGGAGTCCTACGAGCAGTACTTC.

A single count supports this clone. The chain links TRBV11-3 to TRBJ1-2; D gene unclear. Germline CDR1 and CDR2: SGHNT and YENEEA. CDR3 length equals 15 residues. Trimming shortened V by 1 base and J by 8 bases, and 17 bases separated the two germline ends. The CDR3 DNA sequence: TGTGCCAGCAGCTTAGCCCGGAACACCCCCTTGGGCTACACCTTC. It encodes CASSLARNTPLGYTF. Using reference TRBV11-3 and TRBJ1-2 for the parts outside the CDR3, the full variable domain is EAGVVQSPRYKIIEKKQPVAFWCNPISGHNTLYWYLQNLGQGPELLIRYENEEAVDDSQLPKDRFSAERLKGVDSTLKIQPAELGDSAVYLCASSLARNTPLGYTFGSGTRLTVV.

The chain uses TRBV4-2 and TRBJ2-7; 8 nucleotides line up with TRBD2. Trimming cost V 4 bases and J 0 bases; bases outside gene matches: 11. The CDR3 extends over 17 amino acids. Germline V gene sequence: CDR1 LGHNA, CDR2 YNFKEQ. CDR3 sequence reads: CASSPRELAGPSYEQYF. The CDR3 DNA follows: TGTGCCAGCAGCCCTCGGGAGTTAGCGGGGCCCTCCTACGAGCAGTACTTC.

The J gene is TRBJ1-1, the V gene TRBV6-1; D not resolved. The V gene lost 8 bases and the J gene lost 1 base, with 11 bases spanning the gap. The germline V gene has CDR1 MNHNS and CDR2 SASEGT. CDR3 length: 13 residues. CDR3 bases: TGTGCCAGCGAGTACGATCAGAACACTGAAGCTTTCTTT. Translated, it gives CASEYDQNTEAFF.

The rearrangement links TRBV11-3 to TRBJ2-3; 14 bases match TRBD2. The V segment lost 0 bases and the J segment 9 bases; nucleotides outside the gene matches: 11. The CDR3 has 18 residues. Germline V gene lookup returns CDR1 SGHNT and CDR2 YENEEA. CDR3 DNA: TGTGCCAGCAGCTTAGACACCGGGACTAGCGGGGGTAGTGAGACGCAGTATTTT. Its protein is CASSLDTGTSGGSETQYF.

The genes are TRBV15 and TRBJ1-5; weak D call: TRBD1 (6 bases). CDR3 length: 17 residues. Trimming left V 2 bases short and J 8 bases short, with 22 bases between. Germline assignment: CDR1 LNHNV and CDR2 YYDKDF (reference sequence). The CDR3 sequence is CATSRSHGTLGAKPQHF. The DNA of the CDR3 is TGTGCCACCAGCAGATCCCACGGGACTTTGGGGGCGAAGCCCCAGCATTTT.

This chain connects TRBV5-1 to TRBJ1-2; D remains ambiguous. From germline, CDR1 is SGHRS and CDR2 YFSETQ. V lost 4 bases and J lost 4, with 14 bases in between. The CDR3 extends over 14 amino acids. Written as DNA, the CDR3 is TGCGCCAGCAGCGTGGGTCACGGTTCCTATGGCTACACCTTC. It is translated as CASSVGHGSYGYTF. The full variable domain, rest sourced from reference TRBV5-1 and TRBJ1-2, is KAGVTQTPRYLIKTRGQQVTLSCSPISGHRSVSWYQQTPGQGLQFLFEYFSETQRNKGNFPGRFSGRQFSNSRSEMNVSTLELGDSALYLCASSVGHGSYGYTFGSGTRLTVV.